The 30 T cell receptor beta chains given below trace back to one sample, sequenced in a study of post-analysis software for immune sequencing data. Study-wide results and limits: Five or six TRBV segments, including TRBV5-6, TRBV5-1 and TRBV20-1, were more frequent in patients than controls.

TCR beta cDNA libraries had unique molecular identifiers. TCRdb re-derived calls from the PCR reads in MiXCR, one entry per CDR3 protein. Among roughly 600,000 distinct CDR3 sequences listed, roughly 47% were seen once. For these receptors, no antigen is known. Source material: blood. The receptor source for this set is a girl aged 10 to 17 with multiple sclerosis.

This clonotype has only a few counts. The chain carries TRBV29-1 and TRBJ1-2; 7 bases match TRBD1. V trimming: 4 bases; J trimming: 2 bases; junction bases outside the gene matches: 10. The CDR3 is 15 amino acids. Germline CDR1 reads SQVTM; CDR2 reads ANQGSEA. The CDR3 coding sequence is TGCAGCGTTGCACTCGGGACAGAGACAAACTATGGCTACACCTTC. Translation: CSVALGTETNYGYTF.

This chain connects TRBV5-1 to TRBJ2-3; 9 nucleotides line up with TRBD1. The CDR3 extends over 14 amino acids. V gave up 4 bases and J gave up 10 bases; unmatched junction bases: 10. Per germline, CDR1 SGHRS and CDR2 YFSETQ. The CDR3 coding sequence is TGCGCCAGCAGCCCCACAGGGGGCGCAGGGTCGCAGTATTTT. The encoded protein is CASSPTGGAGSQYF.

This clonotype was seen a handful of times. This chain connects TRBV27 to TRBJ2-3; 9 nucleotides align to TRBD1. V trimming: 4 bases; J trimming: 4 bases; junction bases outside the gene matches: 3. Germline V gives CDR1 MNHEY, CDR2 SMNVEV (reference sequence). The CDR3 sequence is 14 residues long. Written as DNA, the CDR3 is TGTGCCAGCAGTTCCGGGACAGGGCCAGATACGCAGTATTTT. Protein sequence: CASSSGTGPDTQYF.

The chain employs TRBV27 and TRBJ2-7, with 8 bases aligning to TRBD2. The length of the CDR3 is 14 residues. V lost 3 bases, J lost 4 bases, and 5 bases stayed unmatched. CDR1 and CDR2 (germline): MNHEY, SMNVEV (reference sequence). CDR3 protein: CASSFSTSAYEQYF. The CDR3 DNA follows: TGTGCCAGCAGTTTCTCGACTAGCGCGTACGAGCAGTACTTC.

The genes are TRBV12-3 or TRBV12-4 and TRBJ2-1, with a tentative D call TRBD2 (5 bases). The CDR3 is 14 residues long. With 5 bases removed from V and 1 base from J, the gap between germline ends came to 9 bases. The CDR3 loop reads CASSSGYSYNEQFF. In nucleotides, the CDR3 is TGTGCCAGCAGTAGCGGTTATTCCTACAATGAGCAGTTCTTC.

Many counts were recorded for this clonotype. CDR3 region: CASSLAWLGDADEQFF. The DNA of the CDR3 is TGCGCCAGCAGCTTGGCCTGGCTAGGTGATGCGGATGAGCAGTTCTTC. V is TRBV5-1 and J is TRBJ2-1; D gene unclear. With 0 bases removed from V and 8 bases from J, the gap between germline ends came to 18 bases. CDR1 and CDR2 (germline): SGHRS, YFSETQ. The CDR3 has 16 residues.

This chain joins TRBV7-9 and TRBJ1-1; TRBD1 agrees at 8 bases. CDR1 and CDR2 from the germline V gene are SEHNR and FQNEAQ (reference sequence). J lost 4 bases, V lost 4 bases, and 14 bases had no gene match. CDR3 length: 17 amino acids. CDR3 bases: TGTGCCAGCAGCTCGAACAGGGGGATCCGGCCTAGCACTGAAGCTTTCTTT. Its protein product is CASSSNRGIRPSTEAFF.

This clonotype has just a few counts. CDR3 DNA sequence: TGTGCCAGCAGCCAAGATCTAGGGGCCTCCTACGAGCAGTACTTC. Its translation is CASSQDLGASYEQYF. V usage is TRBV3-1 and J usage is TRBJ2-7, with D possibly being TRBD1 (5 bases). Germline-derived CDR1 and CDR2 are LGHDT and YNNKEL (reference sequence). V lost 0 bases, J lost 0 bases, and 9 bases lay in between. The CDR3 is made up of 15 amino acids.

CDR3 nucleotides: TGTGCCAGCAGTTTAAAGGCTTCCTACGAGCAGTACTTC. Translated, it gives CASSLKASYEQYF. V usage is TRBV12-3 or TRBV12-4 and J usage is TRBJ2-7, with D unresolved. V dropped 2 bases and J dropped 1 base, with 6 bases sitting between them. The CDR3 length is 13 residues.

The CDR3 region is CASSYSQHGGRRSPQHF. The CDR3 DNA reads as TGTGCCAGCAGTTACTCCCAACACGGGGGGCGCCGGTCGCCCCAGCATTTT. The chain carries TRBV6-5 and TRBJ1-5; D is perhaps TRBD1 (6 bases). Trimming removed 0 bases at V and 9 bases at J, with 21 bases between. The CDR3 has 17 amino acids. CDR1 MNHEY and CDR2 SVGAGI come from the germline V gene.

This chain joins TRBV29-1 and TRBJ2-7; TRBD1 agrees at 8 bases. The DNA end is more similar to TRBJ2-4, so the J call may be wrong. Germline CDR1 SQVTM, CDR2 ANQGSEA. The CDR3 covers 14 residues. The CDR3 spells CSVGQGASNAIQYF. For the CDR3, the DNA is TGCAGCGTTGGTCAGGGGGCTTCCAACGCCATTCAGTACTTC.

The chain is built from TRBV4-1 and TRBJ2-3, with D perhaps assigned TRBD1 or TRBD2 (6 bases each). Trimming cost V 3 bases and J 6 bases, with 13 bases left between them. The CDR3 has 14 residues. The germline gives CDR1 MGHRA, CDR2 YSYEKL. The CDR3 bases are TGCGCCAGCAGCCAGCACAGGGAGGCGGATACGCAGTATTTT. Translation gives CASSQHREADTQYF.

This clonotype was counted a few times. The chain employs TRBV24-1 and TRBJ2-3, with 8 bases that match TRBD2. CDR1 and CDR2 (germline): KGHDR, SFDVKD. This CDR3 contains 15 residues. The trim removed 4 bases at V and 2 bases at J, leaving 4 bases unmatched. CDR3 DNA: TGTGCCACCAGTGACACTAGCGGCCTCACAGATACGCAGTATTTT. It specifies CATSDTSGLTDTQYF.

This chain connects TRBV7-2 to TRBJ2-3; 9 nucleotides agree with TRBD2. After removal of 2 bases from V and 0 bases from J, the junction contained 12 bases not matched to a gene. CDR1 and CDR2 from the germline V gene are SGHTA and FQGNSA. This CDR3 contains 19 residues. CDR3 in DNA: TGTGCCAGCAGCTTATCGGCGCTAGCGGGAACACCGAGCACAGATACGCAGTATTTT. Residues: CASSLSALAGTPSTDTQYF.

This clonotype was observed a few times. The chain uses TRBV6-5 and TRBJ2-3; D ambiguous. The CDR3 has 15 residues. The germline V gene has CDR1 MNHEY and CDR2 SVGAGI. V was clipped by 5 bases and J by 0 bases, with 12 bases between them. The DNA of the CDR3 is TGTGCCAGCAGTCCTCTAGGTGCTAGCACAGATACGCAGTATTTT. Residues: CASSPLGASTDTQYF.

This clonotype appeared a few times. V and J are TRBV20-1 and TRBJ1-2; 9 nucleotides line up with TRBD1. Germline CDR1 is DFQATT and CDR2 is SNEGSKA (reference sequence). V lost 6 bases and J lost 1; bases outside the gene matches: 12. This CDR3 spans 16 amino acids. CDR3 sequence reads: CSAQRSTDRGNYGYTF. The CDR3 DNA is TGCAGTGCCCAAAGGTCCACGGACAGGGGTAACTATGGCTACACCTTC.

This sequence joins TRBV6-6 and TRBJ2-7; 7 nucleotides line up with TRBD1. Germline loops: CDR1 MNHNY, CDR2 SVGAGI (reference sequence). The ends lost 2 bases at V and 5 bases at J; junction bases unmatched: 6. CDR3 size: 14 residues. CDR3 coding DNA: TGTGCCAGCAGTTACGTTCCAGGGGGACACGAGCAGTACTTC. Protein sequence: CASSYVPGGHEQYF.

The genes are TRBV25-1 and TRBJ2-7; 8 bases fit TRBD2. CDR1 is MGHDK and CDR2 is SYGVNS in the germline V gene. The CDR3 consists of 15 residues. V lost 8 bases, J lost 1 base, and 10 bases stayed unmatched. The CDR3 region has the DNA TGTGCCAGCGCCCCGGGGGGGCGGGGATCCTACGAGCAGTACTTC. This encodes CASAPGGRGSYEQYF.

This clonotype showed up just a few times. The chain is built from TRBV5-1 and TRBJ2-3; TRBD1 or TRBD2 may be the D gene (5 bases each). Trimming removed 4 bases at V and 14 bases at J, with 20 bases between. CDR1 and CDR2 from the germline V gene are SGHRS and YFSETQ. CDR3 length: 13 residues. CDR3 DNA: TGCGCCAGCAGCCCGGCACGGGACCCGCTACCGTATTTT. It codes for CASSPARDPLPYF.

Comment on this clonotype: One end of the junction varies from germline; a read error may be responsible. The V and J genes are TRBV5-1 and TRBJ2-1; 9 nucleotides match TRBD2. Germline V CDR1 and CDR2: SGHRS, YFSETQ. The CDR3 extends over 17 amino acids. CDR3 in DNA: TGCGCCAACAGCTTGGATAGCAGCGGGGGGATCTACAATGAGCAGTTCTTC. It yields the protein CANSLDSSGGIYNEQFF.

This chain connects TRBV12-3 or TRBV12-4 to TRBJ1-5, with D perhaps TRBD1 (5 bases). V gave up 3 bases and J gave up 3 bases, with 9 bases separating them. The CDR3 extends over 14 amino acids. The CDR3 nucleotides read TGTGCCAGCAGTTTCGGAGGACACAATCAGCCCCAGCATTTT. It encodes CASSFGGHNQPQHF.

This chain links TRBV20-1 with TRBJ2-1; tentatively, D is TRBD1 (5 bases). Germline V lookup: CDR1 DFQATT, CDR2 SNEGSKA (reference sequence). The V gene lost 6 bases and the J gene lost 4 bases, with 16 bases spanning the gap. This CDR3 region has 14 residues. The CDR3: CSASDSPLYNEQFF. CDR3 in DNA: TGCAGTGCCAGTGACAGTCCGCTATACAATGAGCAGTTCTTC.

The V gene is TRBV29-1, the J gene TRBJ2-7; unclear D gene. CDR3 size: 15 residues. V lost 1 base and J 2 bases, leaving 15 bases between the germline ends. The germline V gene has CDR1 SQVTM and CDR2 ANQGSEA. The CDR3, as DNA: TGCAGCGTTGAAGGCCAGGAAATACAACCCTACGAGCAGTACTTC. Its protein product is CSVEGQEIQPYEQYF.

This clonotype came up once. V usage is TRBV7-9 and J usage is TRBJ1-1; the match to TRBD1 covers 7 bases. Per the germline V gene, CDR1 is SEHNR and CDR2 is FQNEAQ (reference sequence). Trimming at V came to 8 bases and at J to 5 bases, leaving 11 bases not matched to a gene. The CDR3 contains 14 residues. The CDR3 DNA sequence: TGTGCCAGCGGAAAATCAGGGGGAAGGACTGAAGCTTTCTTT. Translation gives CASGKSGGRTEAFF.

V and J are TRBV12-3 or TRBV12-4 and TRBJ1-1, with 7 bases matching TRBD1. The length of the CDR3 is 15 residues. V was clipped by 7 bases and J by 4 bases; unmatched bases: 12. CDR3 sequence: CASILSTGVATEAFF. CDR3 sequence (DNA): TGTGCCAGCATCCTCAGTACAGGGGTTGCCACTGAAGCTTTCTTT.

The chain employs TRBV6-5 and TRBJ1-2; 12 nucleotides agree with TRBD1. Germline values: CDR1 MNHEY, CDR2 SVGAGI. The CDR3 is made up of 15 amino acids. V shed 5 bases, J shed 7 bases, and the junction held 8 bases outside the gene matches. CDR3 DNA sequence: TGTGCCAGCAGTAGCCGGGACAGGGGGCGGAGTGGCTACACCTTC. This codes for CASSSRDRGRSGYTF.

This clonotype was seen a few times. The chain is built from TRBV29-1 and TRBJ2-2; the match to TRBD1 covers 9 bases. The CDR3 is made up of 14 amino acids. CDR1 SQVTM and CDR2 ANQGSEA come from the germline V gene. V was clipped by 6 bases and J by 4 bases; unmatched bases: 6. For the CDR3, the DNA is TGCAGCGTAGAAAGGACAGGGGCCACCGGGGAGCTGTTTTTT. This gives the protein CSVERTGATGELFF.

This chain uses TRBV7-2 with TRBJ2-3; the D is unclear. This CDR3 is 14 amino acids long. Germline V lookup: CDR1 SGHTA, CDR2 FQGNSA. V was pared by 1 base and J by 2 bases, with 7 bases between. Here the CDR3 reads CASSLDPVTDTQYF. The CDR3 bases are TGTGCCAGCAGCTTAGATCCAGTCACAGATACGCAGTATTTT.

The chain has TRBV27 and TRBJ2-7; 12 bases are a match to TRBD1. The CDR3 consists of 15 residues. The V and J ends lost 5 bases and 2 bases, in that order; junction bases with no gene match: 4. Germline loops: CDR1 MNHEY, CDR2 SMNVEV (reference sequence). This chain's CDR3 is CASSTGQGATYEQYF. CDR3 sequence (DNA): TGTGCCAGCAGTACGGGACAGGGGGCCACCTACGAGCAGTACTTC.

This clonotype has a handful of counts. V usage is TRBV7-2 and J usage is TRBJ1-2; D is undetermined. Per the germline V gene, CDR1 is SGHTA and CDR2 is FQGNSA. Trimming stripped 1 base from V and 4 bases from J, with 13 bases between. The CDR3 covers 15 residues. For the CDR3, the DNA is TGTGCCAGCAGCTTAGTAAACAAGGTCGCCTATGGCTACACCTTC. Translation gives CASSLVNKVAYGYTF.